The sequence of this T cell receptor (beta chain) was determined in a study of blood T cell repertoires in COVID-19. Cohorts were assigned according to the clinical history that participants reported. Profiling relied on immunoSEQ multiplex PCR, and the TCRdb table lists in-frame clones only, not all of them. The sample yields 200,000 to 250,000 clones, 80% to 90% seen once. The clonotype was recovered from a woman under 30 in a cohort exposed to, infected with or recovered from COVID-19 (not recorded which). The sample was PBMCs or T cells enriched from blood (not recorded which).

CDR3 in DNA: TGTGCCAGCAGTTACTCCGGGACAGTAACCTACGAGCAGTACTTC. This sequence encodes CASSYSGTVTYEQYF. This chain joins TRBV6-5 and TRBJ2-7; 7 bases align to TRBD1. CDR1 is MNHEY, CDR2 SVGAGI, per germline. The CDR3 covers 15 residues. J lost 2 bases, V lost 0 bases, and 4 bases had no gene match.